The present T cell receptor (beta chain) was sequenced within a study of CD8 T cells in Susac syndrome (dated by TCRdb to the late 2010s). Notes on the research overall: Of the Susac syndrome patients who were sequenced, eight were in clinical remission while about six had clinically active disease. At the time of blood withdrawal, Susac syndrome patients were either therapy-naive, taking corticosteroids (with some also receiving IVIg), or on IVIg alone. Repertoire sequencing was used to test whether CD8+ T cell activation and differentiation in Susac syndrome was antigen driven.

Peripheral blood CD8+ and CD4+ T cells from healthy donors, Susac syndrome patients and multiple sclerosis patients were profiled by high-throughput TCR beta sequencing. Susac syndrome patients met recently defined diagnostic criteria for definite or probable disease. CD8+ TEMRA cells were enriched by FACS, while bulk CD8+ and CD4+ T cells were purified by magnetic negative isolation. Blood was collected in EDTA tubes and processed within 24 hours, with PBMCs isolated through density gradient centrifugation. PBMCs destined for TCR sequencing were cryopreserved in liquid nitrogen and later thawed in a 37 °C water bath. A purity of at least 90% was achieved for sorted or isolated CD4+, CD8+ and CD8+ TEMRA cells. RNA was extracted with the RNeasy kit and roughly 0.45 to 1 ug was reverse transcribed using random hexamers. The immunoSEQ multiplex PCR assay, covering 54 Vbeta and 13 Jbeta segments, was used to amplify TCR beta CDR3 regions. To correct PCR amplification bias, a synthetic template baseline was used for both primer optimization and computational correction. The paper's data handling went like this. Reads were assigned to V, D and J genes according to IMGT and analyzed in immunoSEQ Analyzer, with only productive sequences retained. Clonality was calculated as one minus the Shannon entropy normalized by log2 of the number of productive unique sequences. For each patient and control, public and private clones were evaluated among the 100 most prevalent clones. A clone was defined as Susac-specific if it was absent from the healthy and MS cohorts, from approximately 980 published viral clones and from other ImmuneACCESS disease sequences. The raw public reads went through TCRdb reprocessing: fastp at Q25, MiXCR clone calling, in-frame beta chains kept. Rows with a matching CDR3 protein are joined into one entry that keeps the most common DNA and genes. The V and J calls, along with clone size, are taken from TCRdb and not from the paper's own processing. This sample gives more than 110,000 distinct CDR3 sequences in total; around 95% of them show up just once. The top ten clones comprise roughly 0.14% of the sample.

For this clonotype: This receptor's antigen is unknown. No base-level quality is on record; no much larger clone is a single base apart.

The paper's findings and limits, for the study overall: The number of individuals in the TCR sequencing and HLA analysis was acknowledged as relatively small. In the CD4+ T cell repertoire of Susac syndrome patients, clonal expansion was not detected.

The CDR3 sequence holds 12 residues, the cysteine and phenylalanine included. CDR3 DNA is the only sequence kept; it has 36 bases, read in frame from the first base. The germline V gene (reference sequence) gives CDR1 as DFQATT and CDR2 as SNEGSKA. Ends trimmed: V by 6 bases, J by 11 bases; bases unmatched to a gene: 9. The specimen was CD4+ T cells from PBMCs. The sequence was obtained from a human donor with Susac syndrome. Here the chain combines TRBV20-1 and TRBJ1-1, with 10 bases matching TRBD1. The nucleotide sequence reads as follows: TGCAGTGCCCCTGACAGGGGGCGGGTTGCTTTCTTT. It translates as CSAPDRGRVAFF.